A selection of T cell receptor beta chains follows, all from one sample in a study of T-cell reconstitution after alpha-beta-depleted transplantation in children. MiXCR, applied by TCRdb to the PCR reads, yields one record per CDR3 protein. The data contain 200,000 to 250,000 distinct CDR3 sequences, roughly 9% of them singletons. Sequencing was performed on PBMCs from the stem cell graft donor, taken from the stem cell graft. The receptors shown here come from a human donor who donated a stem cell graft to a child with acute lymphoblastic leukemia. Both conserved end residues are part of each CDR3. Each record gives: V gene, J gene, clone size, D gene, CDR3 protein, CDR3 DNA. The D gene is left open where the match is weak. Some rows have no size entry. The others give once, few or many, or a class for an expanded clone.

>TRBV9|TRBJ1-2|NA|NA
CASRGTTATDVYGYTF
TGTGCCAGCAGGGGAACAACAGCAACCGACGTCTATGGCTACACCTTC
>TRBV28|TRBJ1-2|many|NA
CASSFTPGANGYTF
TGTGCCAGCAGTTTTACCCCCGGGGCGAATGGCTACACCTTC
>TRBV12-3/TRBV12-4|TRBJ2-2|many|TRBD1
CASIPTGTGSTGELFF
TGTGCCAGCATTCCGACCGGGACAGGGTCGACCGGGGAGCTGTTTTTT
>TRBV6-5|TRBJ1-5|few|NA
CATHSMTGVGVVGQPQHF
TGTGCCACACATTCCATGACCGGGGTTGGGGTCGTAGGTCAGCCCCAGCATTTT
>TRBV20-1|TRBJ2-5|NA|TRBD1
CSARDRGVWAETQYF
TGCAGTGCTAGGGACAGGGGGGTTTGGGCAGAGACCCAGTACTTC
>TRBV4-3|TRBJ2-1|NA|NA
CASSHRLEQSSPYNEQFF
TGCGCCAGCAGCCACAGACTTGAACAGAGCTCTCCCTACAATGAGCAGTTCTTC
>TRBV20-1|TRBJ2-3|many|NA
CSAIASSTDTQYF
TGCAGTGCTATTGCATCTAGCACAGATACGCAGTATTTT
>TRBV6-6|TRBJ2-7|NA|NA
CASSYVGRGGEQYF
TGTGCCAGCAGTTACGTCGGCAGGGGCGGCGAGCAGTACTTC
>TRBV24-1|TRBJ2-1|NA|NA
CATSEGGRSREQFF
TGTGCCACCAGTGAGGGGGGTCGGTCTAGGGAGCAGTTCTTC
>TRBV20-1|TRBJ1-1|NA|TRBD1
CSASVSGGVIVDTEAFF
TGCAGTGCTAGTGTGTCAGGGGGCGTAATTGTGGACACTGAAGCTTTCTTT
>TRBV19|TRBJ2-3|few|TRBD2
CASSERGSDTQYF
TGTGCCAGTAGTGAGCGGGGCTCCGATACGCAGTATTTT
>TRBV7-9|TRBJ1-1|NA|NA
CASSLSDGPNTEAFF
TGTGCCAGCAGCTTATCCGACGGACCGAACACTGAAGCTTTCTTT
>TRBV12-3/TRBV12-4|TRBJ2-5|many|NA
CASSLDPPAGPGYQETQYF
TGTGCCAGCAGTTTAGATCCCCCCGCTGGGCCCGGGTACCAAGAGACCCAGTACTTC
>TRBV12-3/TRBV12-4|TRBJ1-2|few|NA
CASSLASGIGYGYTF
TGTGCCAGCAGTTTAGCGTCAGGCATCGGCTATGGCTACACCTTC
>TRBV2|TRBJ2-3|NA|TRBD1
CASSPDRDTDTQYF
TGTGCCAGCAGTCCAGACAGGGACACAGATACGCAGTATTTT
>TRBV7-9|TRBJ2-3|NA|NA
CASSPSGGDDKYAQYF
TGTGCCAGCAGCCCCTCAGGGGGGGACGATAAGTACGCGCAGTATTTT
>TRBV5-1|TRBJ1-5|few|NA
CASSLGFRGDQPQHF
TGCGCCAGCAGCTTGGGTTTCCGGGGGGATCAGCCCCAGCATTTT
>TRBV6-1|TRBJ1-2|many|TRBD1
CASSKQGSYGYTF
TGTGCCAGCAGTAAACAGGGGAGCTATGGCTACACCTTC
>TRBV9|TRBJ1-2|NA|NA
CASSVAIRGGDSGYTF
TGTGCCAGCAGCGTAGCTATTAGAGGGGGTGATTCGGGCTACACCTTC
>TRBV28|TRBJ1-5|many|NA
CASSATLSNQPQHF
TGTGCCAGCAGTGCAACACTGAGCAATCAGCCCCAGCATTTT
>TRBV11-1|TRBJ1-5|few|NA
CASSRGADSNQPQHF
TGTGCCAGCAGCCGAGGAGCGGATAGCAATCAGCCCCAGCATTTT
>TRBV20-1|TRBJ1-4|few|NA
CSARPPGSREKLFF
TGCAGTGCTAGACCCCCAGGAAGCCGCGAAAAACTGTTTTTT
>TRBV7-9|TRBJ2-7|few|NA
CASSPTLREAYEQYF
TGTGCCAGCAGCCCTACCCTTAGGGAGGCCTACGAGCAGTACTTC
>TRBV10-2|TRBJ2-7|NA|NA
CASSVLALKTYEQYF
TGCGCCAGCAGTGTTCTGGCCCTTAAAACCTACGAGCAGTACTTC
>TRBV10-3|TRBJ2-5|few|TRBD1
CAISDGDRAGETQYF
TGTGCCATCAGTGATGGGGACAGGGCCGGGGAGACCCAGTACTTC
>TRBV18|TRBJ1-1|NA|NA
CASFTPPGPEAFF
TGTGCCAGTTTCACCCCTCCGGGGCCTGAAGCTTTCTTT
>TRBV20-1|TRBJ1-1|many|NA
CSARTGSMNTEAFF
TGCAGTGCTAGAACGGGTTCCATGAACACTGAAGCTTTCTTT
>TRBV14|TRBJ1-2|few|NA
CASSQEVPTGNTNYGYTF
TGTGCCAGCAGCCAAGAAGTTCCCACAGGGAATACTAACTATGGCTACACCTTC
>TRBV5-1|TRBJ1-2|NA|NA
CASSLEQPRIGGYTF
TGCGCCAGCAGCTTGGAACAGCCGCGGATTGGGGGCTACACCTTC
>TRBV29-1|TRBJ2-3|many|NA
CSVDLGARTDTQYF
TGCAGCGTTGATTTGGGGGCCCGCACAGATACGCAGTATTTT
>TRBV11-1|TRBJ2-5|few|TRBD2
CASSSHPRLAGDQETQYF
TGTGCCAGCAGCTCCCACCCCAGACTAGCGGGGGACCAAGAGACCCAGTACTTC
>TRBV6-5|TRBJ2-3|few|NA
CASSYFGGPSTDTQYF
TGTGCCAGCAGTTACTTTGGGGGCCCCAGCACAGATACGCAGTATTTT
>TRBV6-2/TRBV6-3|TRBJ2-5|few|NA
CASIGGTETQYF
TGTGCCAGCATTGGGGGTACTGAGACCCAGTACTTC
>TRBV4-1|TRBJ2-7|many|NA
CASSQERDSYEQYF
TGCGCCAGCAGCCAAGAAAGGGACTCCTACGAGCAGTACTTC
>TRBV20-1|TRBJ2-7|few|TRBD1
CSARGSGTGGEQYF
TGCAGTGCTAGAGGATCCGGGACAGGGGGCGAGCAGTACTTC
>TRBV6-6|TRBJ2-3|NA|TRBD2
CASRESGADTQYF
TGTGCCAGCAGAGAGAGCGGGGCAGATACGCAGTATTTT
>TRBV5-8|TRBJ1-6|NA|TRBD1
CASSLAPGQPYNSPLHF
TGTGCCAGCAGCTTGGCTCCGGGACAGCCCTATAATTCACCCCTCCACTTT
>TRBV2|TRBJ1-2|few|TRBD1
CASSEGTGYGYTF
TGTGCCAGCAGTGAAGGGACAGGGTATGGCTACACCTTC
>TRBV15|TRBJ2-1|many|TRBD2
CATKGEISGGNNEQFF
TGTGCCACGAAGGGGGAAATAAGCGGGGGCAACAATGAGCAGTTCTTC
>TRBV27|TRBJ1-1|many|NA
CASSFGLGNRWTEAFF
TGTGCCAGCAGTTTCGGGTTGGGGAATAGGTGGACTGAAGCTTTCTTT
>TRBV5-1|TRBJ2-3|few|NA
CASGKEQDTDTQYF
TGCGCCAGCGGAAAAGAACAGGACACAGATACGCAGTATTTT
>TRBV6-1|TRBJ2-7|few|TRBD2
CASRPGGGRTYEQYF
TGTGCCAGCAGGCCCGGGGGGGGGAGAACCTACGAGCAGTACTTC
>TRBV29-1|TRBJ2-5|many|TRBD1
CSATTGDETQYF
TGCAGCGCCACGACAGGGGACGAGACCCAGTACTTC
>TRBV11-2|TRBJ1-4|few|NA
CASSSRILPGGEKLFF
TGTGCCAGCAGCTCGAGGATCCTGCCGGGAGGCGAAAAACTGTTTTTT
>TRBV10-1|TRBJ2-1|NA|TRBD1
CASSLSGTGYEQFF
TGCGCCAGCAGTTTATCCGGGACAGGGTATGAGCAGTTCTTC
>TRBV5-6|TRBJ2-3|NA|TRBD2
CASSRPGTSGGPDSTDTQYF
TGTGCCAGCAGCCGTCCGGGAACTAGCGGGGGGCCGGATAGCACAGATACGCAGTATTTT
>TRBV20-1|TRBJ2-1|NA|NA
CSASYWDLKSSYNEQFF
TGCAGTGCTAGTTACTGGGACTTGAAAAGCTCCTACAATGAGCAGTTCTTC
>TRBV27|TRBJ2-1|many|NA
CASSSLGGASYNEQFF
TGTGCCAGCAGTAGCCTCGGGGGCGCCTCCTACAATGAGCAGTTCTTC
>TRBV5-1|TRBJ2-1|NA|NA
CASSEIWTDYNEQFF
TGCGCCAGCAGCGAAATCTGGACAGACTACAATGAGCAGTTCTTC